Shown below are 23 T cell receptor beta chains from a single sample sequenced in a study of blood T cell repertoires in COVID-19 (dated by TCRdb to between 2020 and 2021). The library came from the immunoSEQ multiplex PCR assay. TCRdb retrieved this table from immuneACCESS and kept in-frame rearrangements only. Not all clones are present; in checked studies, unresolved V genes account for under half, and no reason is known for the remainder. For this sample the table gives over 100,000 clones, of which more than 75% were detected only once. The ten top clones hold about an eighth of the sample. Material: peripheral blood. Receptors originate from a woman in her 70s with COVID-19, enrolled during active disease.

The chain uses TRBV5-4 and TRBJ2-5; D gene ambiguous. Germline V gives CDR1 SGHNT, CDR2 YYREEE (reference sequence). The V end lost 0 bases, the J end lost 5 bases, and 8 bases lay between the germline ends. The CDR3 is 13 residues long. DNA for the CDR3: TGTGCCAGCAGCTTGGCCGGCAGGGAGACCCAGTACTTC. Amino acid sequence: CASSLAGRETQYF.

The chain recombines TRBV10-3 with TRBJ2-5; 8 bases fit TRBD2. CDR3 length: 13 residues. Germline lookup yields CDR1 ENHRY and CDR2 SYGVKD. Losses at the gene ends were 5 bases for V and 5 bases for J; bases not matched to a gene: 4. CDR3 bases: TGTGCCATCAGTCGCGGGGGGTCTGAGACCCAGTACTTC. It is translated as CAISRGGSETQYF.

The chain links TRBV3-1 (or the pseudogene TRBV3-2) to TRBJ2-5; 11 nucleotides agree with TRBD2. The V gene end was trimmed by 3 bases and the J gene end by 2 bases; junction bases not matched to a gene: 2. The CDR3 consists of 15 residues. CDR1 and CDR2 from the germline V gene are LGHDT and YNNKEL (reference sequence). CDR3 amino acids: CASSQGLAEQETQYF. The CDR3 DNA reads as TGTGCCAGCAGCCAGGGACTAGCGGAACAAGAGACCCAGTACTTC.

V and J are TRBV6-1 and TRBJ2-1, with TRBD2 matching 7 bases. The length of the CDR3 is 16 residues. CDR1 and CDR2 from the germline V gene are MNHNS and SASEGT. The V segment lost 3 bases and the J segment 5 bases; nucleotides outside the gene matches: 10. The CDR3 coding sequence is TGTGCCAGCAGTGATGCGGGGCTAGCGGTGAACAATGAGCAGTTCTTC. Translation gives CASSDAGLAVNNEQFF.

The CDR3: CASSLGQVRNSPLHF. CDR3 sequence (DNA): TGTGCCAGCAGCCTCGGACAGGTTAGGAATTCACCCCTCCACTTT. The chain couples TRBV28 to TRBJ1-6; 7 nucleotides align to TRBD1. V dropped 6 bases and J dropped 7; count of bases not matched to a gene: 9. Germline V gene sequence: CDR1 MDHEN, CDR2 SYDVKM. This CDR3 has 15 amino acids.

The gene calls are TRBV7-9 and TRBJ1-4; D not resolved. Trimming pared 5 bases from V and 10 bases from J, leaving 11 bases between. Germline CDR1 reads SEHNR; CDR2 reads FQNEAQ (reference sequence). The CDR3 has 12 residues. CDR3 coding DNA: TGTGCCAGCAGCCCCATAACGGGAAAACTGTTTTTT. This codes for CASSPITGKLFF.

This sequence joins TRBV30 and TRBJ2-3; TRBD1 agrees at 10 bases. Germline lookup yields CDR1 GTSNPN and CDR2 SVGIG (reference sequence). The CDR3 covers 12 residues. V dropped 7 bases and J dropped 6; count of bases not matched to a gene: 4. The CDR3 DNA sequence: TGTGCCTCGACAGGGGGCGTCGATACGCAGTATTTT. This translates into CASTGGVDTQYF.

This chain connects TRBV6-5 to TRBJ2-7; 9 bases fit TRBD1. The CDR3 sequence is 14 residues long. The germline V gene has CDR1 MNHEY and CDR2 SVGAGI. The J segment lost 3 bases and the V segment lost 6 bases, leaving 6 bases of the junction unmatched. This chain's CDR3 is CASRRTGGNYEQYF. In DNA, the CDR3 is TGTGCCAGCAGAAGAACAGGGGGCAACTACGAGCAGTACTTC.

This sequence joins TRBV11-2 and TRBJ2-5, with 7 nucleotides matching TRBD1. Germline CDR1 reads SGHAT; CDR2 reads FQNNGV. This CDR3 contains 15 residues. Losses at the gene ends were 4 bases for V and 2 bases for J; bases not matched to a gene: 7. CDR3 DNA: TGTGCCAGCAGCTCGGTATGGGGACAGCAAGAGACCCAGTACTTC. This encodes CASSSVWGQQETQYF.

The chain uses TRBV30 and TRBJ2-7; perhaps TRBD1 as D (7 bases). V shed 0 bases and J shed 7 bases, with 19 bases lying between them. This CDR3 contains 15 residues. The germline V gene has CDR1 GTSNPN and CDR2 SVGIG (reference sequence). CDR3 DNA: TGTGCCTGGAGTGTATTGCTCAGGGGGGAAGGTGAGCAGTACTTC. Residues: CAWSVLLRGEGEQYF.

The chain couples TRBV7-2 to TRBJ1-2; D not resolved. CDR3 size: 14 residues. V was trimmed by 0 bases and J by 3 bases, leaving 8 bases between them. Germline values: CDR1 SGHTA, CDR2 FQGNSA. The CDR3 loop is CASSLAGRDYGYTF. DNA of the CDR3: TGTGCCAGCAGCTTAGCGGGGAGGGACTATGGCTACACCTTC.

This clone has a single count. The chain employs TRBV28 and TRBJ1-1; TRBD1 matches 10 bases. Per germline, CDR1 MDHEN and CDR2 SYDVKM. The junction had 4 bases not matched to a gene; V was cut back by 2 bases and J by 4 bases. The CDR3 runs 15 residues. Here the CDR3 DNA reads TGTGCCAGCAGTTTACGGACAGGGGGGTTCACTGAAGCTTTCTTT. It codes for CASSLRTGGFTEAFF.

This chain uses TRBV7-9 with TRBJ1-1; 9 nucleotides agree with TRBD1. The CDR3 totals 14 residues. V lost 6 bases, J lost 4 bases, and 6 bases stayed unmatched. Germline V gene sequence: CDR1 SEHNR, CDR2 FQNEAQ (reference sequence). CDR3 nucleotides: TGTGCCAGCAGTAGACTACAGGGGGCCACTGAAGCTTTCTTT. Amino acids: CASSRLQGATEAFF.

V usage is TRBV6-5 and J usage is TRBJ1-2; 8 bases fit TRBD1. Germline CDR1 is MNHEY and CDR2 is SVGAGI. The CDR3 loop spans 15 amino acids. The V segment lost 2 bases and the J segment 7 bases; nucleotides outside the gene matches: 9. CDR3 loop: CASSYLAGGYGGYTF. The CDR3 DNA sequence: TGTGCCAGCAGTTACCTGGCAGGGGGCTATGGTGGCTACACCTTC.

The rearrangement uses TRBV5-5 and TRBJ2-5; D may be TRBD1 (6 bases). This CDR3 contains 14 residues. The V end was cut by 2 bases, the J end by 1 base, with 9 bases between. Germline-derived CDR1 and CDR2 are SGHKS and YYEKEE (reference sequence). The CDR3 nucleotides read TGTGCCAGCAGCTTCGGACAGATCCAAGAGACCCAGTACTTC. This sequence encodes CASSFGQIQETQYF.

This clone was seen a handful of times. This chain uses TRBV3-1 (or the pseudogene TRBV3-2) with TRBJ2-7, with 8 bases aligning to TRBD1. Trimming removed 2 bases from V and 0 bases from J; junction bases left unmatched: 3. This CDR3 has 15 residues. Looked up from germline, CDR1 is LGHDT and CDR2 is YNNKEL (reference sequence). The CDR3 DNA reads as TGTGCCAGCAGCCAAAGGACAGGGAGCTCCTACGAGCAGTACTTC. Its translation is CASSQRTGSSYEQYF.

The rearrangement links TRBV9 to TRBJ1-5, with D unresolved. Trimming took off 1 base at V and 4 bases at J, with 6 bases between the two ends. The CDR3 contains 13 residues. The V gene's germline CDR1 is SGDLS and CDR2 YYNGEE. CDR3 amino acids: CASSVSVNQPQHF. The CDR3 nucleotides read TGTGCCAGCAGCGTATCCGTTAATCAGCCCCAGCATTTT. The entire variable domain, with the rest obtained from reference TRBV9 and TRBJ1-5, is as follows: DSGVTQTPKHLITATGQRVTLRCSPRSGDLSVYWYQQSLDQGLQFLIQYYNGEERAKGNILERFSAQQFPDLHSELNLSSLELGDSALYFCASSVSVNQPQHFGDGTRLSIL.

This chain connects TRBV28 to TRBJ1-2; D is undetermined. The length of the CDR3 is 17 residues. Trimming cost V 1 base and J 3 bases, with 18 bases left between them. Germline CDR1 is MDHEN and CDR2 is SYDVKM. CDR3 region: CASSLLVPMGVDYGYTF. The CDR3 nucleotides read TGTGCCAGCAGTTTATTAGTCCCCATGGGCGTGGACTATGGCTACACCTTC.

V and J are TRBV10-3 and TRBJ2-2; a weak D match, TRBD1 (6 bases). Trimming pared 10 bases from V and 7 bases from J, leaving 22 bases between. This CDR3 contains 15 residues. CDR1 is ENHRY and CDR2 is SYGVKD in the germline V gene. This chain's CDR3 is CATTGNGGADGELFF. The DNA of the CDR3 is TGTGCCACCACCGGGAATGGGGGCGCGGACGGGGAGCTGTTTTTT.

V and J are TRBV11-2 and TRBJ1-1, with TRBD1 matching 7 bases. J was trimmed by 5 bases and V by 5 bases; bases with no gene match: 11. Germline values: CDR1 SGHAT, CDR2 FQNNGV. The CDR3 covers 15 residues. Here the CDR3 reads CASSAYNTGETEAFF. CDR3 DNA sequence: TGTGCCAGCAGCGCCTATAACACAGGGGAAACTGAAGCTTTCTTT.

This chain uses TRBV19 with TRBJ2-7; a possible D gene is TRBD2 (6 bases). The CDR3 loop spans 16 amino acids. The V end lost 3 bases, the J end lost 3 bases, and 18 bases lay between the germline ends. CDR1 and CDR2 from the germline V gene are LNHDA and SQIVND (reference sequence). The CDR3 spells CASSISNQGGSYEQYF. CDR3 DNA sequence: TGTGCCAGTAGTATCAGCAACCAGGGAGGCAGCTACGAGCAGTACTTC. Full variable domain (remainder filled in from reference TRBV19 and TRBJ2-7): DGGITQSPKYLFRKEGQNVTLSCEQNLNHDAMYWYRQDPGQGLRLIYYSQIVNDFQKGDIAEGYSVSREKKESFPLTVTSAQKNPTAFYLCASSISNQGGSYEQYFGPGTRLTVT.

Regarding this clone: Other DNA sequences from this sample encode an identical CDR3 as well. CDR3 DNA: TGTGCCAGCAGTGCGGGACTAGCGGGGCGGGATACGCAGTATTTT. Its protein is CASSAGLAGRDTQYF. The chain couples TRBV6-4 to TRBJ2-3; 13 nucleotides line up with TRBD2. The CDR3 runs 15 residues. CDR1 MRHNA and CDR2 SNTAGT come from the germline V gene. The trim removed 4 bases at V and 6 bases at J, leaving 4 bases unmatched.

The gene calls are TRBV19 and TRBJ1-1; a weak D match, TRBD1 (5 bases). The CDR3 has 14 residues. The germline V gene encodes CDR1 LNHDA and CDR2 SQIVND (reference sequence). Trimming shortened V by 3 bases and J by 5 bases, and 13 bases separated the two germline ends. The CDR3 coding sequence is TGTGCCAGTAGTATCATCTGGGGCCGTACTGAAGCTTTCTTT. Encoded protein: CASSIIWGRTEAFF.